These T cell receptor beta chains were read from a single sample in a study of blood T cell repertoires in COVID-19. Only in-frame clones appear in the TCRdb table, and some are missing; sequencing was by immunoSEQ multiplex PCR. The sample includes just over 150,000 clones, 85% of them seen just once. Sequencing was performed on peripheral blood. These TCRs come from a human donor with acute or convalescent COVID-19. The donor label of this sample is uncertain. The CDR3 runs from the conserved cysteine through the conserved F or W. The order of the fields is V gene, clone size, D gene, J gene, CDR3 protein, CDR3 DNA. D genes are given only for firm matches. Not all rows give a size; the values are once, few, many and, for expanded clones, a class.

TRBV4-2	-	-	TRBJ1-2	CASSQEPTGPPELGYTF	TGTGCCAGCAGCCAAGAGCCCACAGGCCCCCCGGAGCTTGGCTACACCTTC
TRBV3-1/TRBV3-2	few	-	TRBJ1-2	CASSQGLANYGYTF	TGTGCCAGCAGTCAAGGGCTGGCTAACTATGGCTACACCTTC
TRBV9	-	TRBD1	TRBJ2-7	CASSAPGTGTYEQYF	TGTGCCAGCAGCGCACCCGGGACAGGGACCTACGAGCAGTACTTC
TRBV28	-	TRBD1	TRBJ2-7	CASSLYKGANYEQYF	TGTGCCAGCAGTTTATACAAGGGGGCGAACTACGAGCAGTACTTC
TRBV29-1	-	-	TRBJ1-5	CSVSTGSGPNQPQHF	TGCAGCGTTTCTACAGGGAGTGGCCCCAATCAGCCCCAGCATTTT
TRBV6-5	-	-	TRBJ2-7	CASSYAPGRSYEQYF	TGTGCCAGCAGTTACGCCCCCGGCAGGTCCTACGAGCAGTACTTC
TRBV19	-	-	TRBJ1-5	CASSLQGLYSNQPQHF	TGTGCCAGTAGCCTACAGGGTCTCTATAGCAATCAGCCCCAGCATTTT
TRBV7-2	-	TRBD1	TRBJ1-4	CASSGRQGLNEKLFF	TGTGCCAGCAGCGGGAGACAGGGCCTTAATGAAAAACTGTTTTTT
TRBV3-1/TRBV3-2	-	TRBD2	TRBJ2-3	CASSRTSGGTSYF	TGTGCCAGCAGTCGGACTAGCGGGGGGACTTCGTATTTT
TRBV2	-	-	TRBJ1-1	CASSDQGTEAFF	TGTGCCAGCAGTGACCAGGGGACTGAAGCTTTCTTT
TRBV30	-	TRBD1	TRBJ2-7	CAWSVQGGGYEQYF	TGTGCCTGGAGTGTACAAGGGGGCGGCTACGAGCAGTACTTC
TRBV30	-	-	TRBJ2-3	CAWSFRDTQYF	TGTGCCTGGAGTTTCAGGGATACGCAGTATTTT
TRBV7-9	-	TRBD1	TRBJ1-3	CASSLTGGDGNTIYF	TGTGCCAGCAGTCTGACAGGGGGCGATGGAAACACCATATATTTT
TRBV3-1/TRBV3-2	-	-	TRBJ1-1	CASSHPGQDTEAFF	TGTGCCAGCTCGCATCCAGGGCAGGACACTGAAGCTTTCTTT
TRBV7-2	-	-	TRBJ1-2	CASSSSGDRTYGYTF	TGTGCCAGCAGCTCCTCCGGCGACAGGACATATGGCTACACCTTC
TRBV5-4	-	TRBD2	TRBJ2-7	CASSEGVSGGAYEQYF	TGTGCCAGCAGCGAGGGAGTTAGCGGGGGGGCCTACGAGCAGTACTTC
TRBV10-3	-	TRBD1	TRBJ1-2	CAISRQDRAYGYTF	TGTGCCATCAGCCGACAGGACAGGGCCTATGGCTACACCTTC
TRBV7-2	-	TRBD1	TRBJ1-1	CASRSDRGGTEAFF	TGTGCCAGCAGGTCGGACAGGGGAGGGACTGAAGCTTTCTTT
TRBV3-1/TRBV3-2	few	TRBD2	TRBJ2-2	CASSQRLASAGELFF	TGTGCCAGCAGCCAACGACTAGCTTCGGCCGGGGAGCTGTTTTTT
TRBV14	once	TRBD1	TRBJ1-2	CASRPTQGASYGYTF	TGTGCCAGCAGGCCTACACAGGGGGCAAGCTATGGCTACACCTTC
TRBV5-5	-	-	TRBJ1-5	CASSFTANQPQHF	TGTGCCAGCAGCTTCACAGCCAATCAGCCCCAGCATTTT
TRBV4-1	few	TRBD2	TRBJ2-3	CASSGTSGTDTQYF	TGCGCCAGCAGCGGGACTAGCGGCACAGATACGCAGTATTTT
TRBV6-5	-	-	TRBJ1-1	CASSNRDTQEAFF	TGTGCCAGCAGTAACCGGGACACGCAAGAAGCTTTCTTT
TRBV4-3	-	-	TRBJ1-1	CASSQVPRMRAFF	TGCGCCAGCAGCCAAGTGCCGAGGATGAGGGCTTTCTTT
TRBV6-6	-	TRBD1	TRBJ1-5	CASGLTGVSNQPQHF	TGTGCCAGCGGCCTAACAGGGGTGAGCAATCAGCCCCAGCATTTT
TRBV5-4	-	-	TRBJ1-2	CASKGGFNNYGYTF	TGTGCCAGCAAGGGAGGGTTCAATAACTATGGCTACACCTTC
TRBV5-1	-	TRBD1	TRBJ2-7	CASTSGQSYEQYF	TGCGCCAGCACTTCGGGACAGTCCTACGAGCAGTACTTC